The 29 T cell receptor beta chains in this list originate from one sample, sequenced in a study of cytomegalovirus exposure and HLA in healthy donors. Using immunoSEQ multiplex PCR, the repertoire was profiled, and TCRdb retains in-frame clones only, with some absent. The table records 95,000 to 150,000 clones, around 86% of them present only once. Specimen: PBMCs. These receptors originate from a woman younger than 35 in good health and CMV-seronegative.

The chain carries TRBV5-5 and TRBJ2-7, with D tentatively TRBD1 (6 bases). V gave up 7 bases and J gave up 2 bases, with 16 bases separating them. The CDR3 runs 14 residues. Germline-derived CDR1 and CDR2 are SGHKS and YYEKEE (reference sequence). CDR3 sequence (DNA): TGTGCCAGCTCTCGGGAAACAGGGCCCTACGAGCAGTACTTC. Protein sequence: CASSRETGPYEQYF.

The chain joins TRBV6-1 to TRBJ2-7; 11 bases line up with TRBD2. The junction had 11 bases not matched to a gene; V was cut back by 7 bases and J by 6 bases. The CDR3 is 15 amino acids. Germline CDR1 is MNHNS and CDR2 is SASEGT. CDR3 DNA: TGTGCCAGCATCCAAGGAACTAGCGGGAGCCGCGAGCAGTACTTC. Translated: CASIQGTSGSREQYF.

The chain is built from TRBV4-1 and TRBJ2-2; 8 bases are a match to TRBD2. Germline V lookup: CDR1 MGHRA, CDR2 YSYEKL. The CDR3 length is 16 residues. V lost 8 bases and J lost 1; bases outside the gene matches: 9. In nucleotides, the CDR3 is TGCGCCAGCGGAATAGGACTAGCTCAGAACACCGGGGAGCTGTTTTTT. It encodes CASGIGLAQNTGELFF.

This chain links TRBV30 with TRBJ2-3; 13 nucleotides agree with TRBD2. The CDR3 covers 15 residues. Trimming at V came to 5 bases and at J to 4 bases, leaving 6 bases not matched to a gene. Germline CDR1 GTSNPN, CDR2 SVGIG (reference sequence). The CDR3: CAWDWTSGSSDTQYF. In nucleotides, the CDR3 is TGTGCCTGGGATTGGACTAGCGGGAGTTCAGATACGCAGTATTTT. Filled out from reference TRBV30 and TRBJ2-3, the complete variable domain reads SQTIHQWPATLVQPVGSPLSLECTVEGTSNPNLYWYRQAAGRGLQLLFYSVGIGQISSEVPQNLSASRPQDRQFILSSKKLLLSDSGFYLCAWDWTSGSSDTQYFGPGTRLTVL.

V and J are TRBV5-4 and TRBJ2-7; TRBD2 aligns across 8 bases. Trimming cost V 1 base and J 2 bases; bases outside gene matches: 5. Germline lookup yields CDR1 SGHNT and CDR2 YYREEE (reference sequence). The CDR3 has 15 residues. The CDR3: CASSLRSGITYEQYF. The DNA of the CDR3 is TGTGCCAGCAGCTTGCGTAGCGGGATCACCTACGAGCAGTACTTC.

The chain has TRBV5-1 and TRBJ2-7, with TRBD1 matching over 8 bases. V shed 1 base, J shed 6 bases, and the junction held 9 bases outside the gene matches. Germline V lookup: CDR1 SGHRS, CDR2 YFSETQ. The CDR3 has 15 amino acids. CDR3 amino acids: CASSLIWTGSSEQYF. The CDR3 DNA sequence: TGCGCCAGCAGCTTGATATGGACAGGGAGTAGCGAGCAGTACTTC.

The gene calls are TRBV19 and TRBJ2-1, with a weak D call TRBD1 (6 bases). Trimming took off 5 bases at V and 2 bases at J, with 16 bases between the two ends. The CDR3 has 16 residues. Germline loops: CDR1 LNHDA, CDR2 SQIVND (reference sequence). CDR3 nucleotides: TGTGCCAGTAGTCCAGGGGCGAAACCCACCTACAATGAGCAGTTCTTC. Residues: CASSPGAKPTYNEQFF.

The CDR3 here is CRSAGPVDTGELFF. The CDR3 DNA reads as TGTAGAAGTGCAGGGCCCGTGGACACCGGGGAGCTGTTTTTT. This chain uses TRBV21-1 with TRBJ2-2; the D call TRBD1 from the table was never checked on the DNA. TRBV21-1 is deemed a pseudogene. The CDR3 spans 14 residues.

The J gene is TRBJ2-7, the V gene TRBV5-1; 7 nucleotides agree with TRBD1. Unmatched junction bases numbered 18, after V lost 7 bases and J lost 5 bases. Germline loops: CDR1 SGHRS, CDR2 YFSETQ. The CDR3 runs to 16 residues. CDR3 nucleotide sequence: TGCGCCAGCGGGACCGACCGGGACAGCTTTATGAACGAGCAGTACTTC. The encoded protein is CASGTDRDSFMNEQYF.

This chain links TRBV11-3 with TRBJ1-1; 7 nucleotides match TRBD1. V was pared by 5 bases and J by 0 bases, with 3 bases of the junction left unmatched. Germline V lookup: CDR1 SGHNT, CDR2 YENEEA. The CDR3 spans 14 residues. The CDR3 sequence: CASSPQGMNTEAFF. In DNA form, the CDR3 reads TGTGCCAGCAGCCCACAGGGGATGAACACTGAAGCTTTCTTT.

The chain combines TRBV7-8 with TRBJ2-7; 9 bases map to TRBD1. V trimming: 5 bases; J trimming: 0 bases; junction bases outside the gene matches: 5. The CDR3 spans 15 residues. Germline CDR1 is SGHVS and CDR2 is FQNEAQ. The CDR3 reads CASSRGTGSSYEQYF. In DNA form, the CDR3 reads TGTGCCAGCAGCCGAGGGACAGGGAGCTCCTACGAGCAGTACTTC.

The V call is TRBV11-1, the J call TRBJ1-1; no reliable D call. Germline V gene lookup returns CDR1 SGHAT and CDR2 FQDESV (reference sequence). This CDR3 contains 15 residues. Trimming removed 5 bases from V and 7 bases from J, with 20 bases in between. CDR3 DNA sequence: TGTGCCAGCAGCCCCTACGAGGAACTTATATTTGAAGCTTTCTTT. Encoded protein: CASSPYEELIFEAFF. Looking up the rest from reference TRBV11-1 and TRBJ1-1 gives the full variable domain: EAEVAQSPRYKITEKSQAVAFWCDPISGHATLYWYRQILGQGPELLVQFQDESVVDDSQLPKDRFSAERLKGVDSTLKIQPAELGDSAMYLCASSPYEELIFEAFFGQGTRLTVV.

The V and J genes are TRBV19 and TRBJ1-2, with D possibly TRBD1 on 6 matching bases. The CDR3 is 13 amino acids. V shed 0 bases and J shed 8 bases, with 10 bases lying between them. Germline-derived CDR1 and CDR2 are LNHDA and SQIVND (reference sequence). CDR3 protein: CASSIDQGNGYTF. Written as DNA, the CDR3 is TGTGCCAGTAGTATAGATCAGGGGAACGGCTACACCTTC.

The V and J genes are TRBV5-1 and TRBJ1-4; a possible D gene is TRBD1 (5 bases). Germline lookup yields CDR1 SGHRS and CDR2 YFSETQ. CDR3 length equals 19 residues. Trimming stripped 4 bases from V and 0 bases from J, with 22 bases between. CDR3 loop: CASSLQAGRQFATNEKLFF. The CDR3 DNA sequence: TGCGCCAGCAGCCTCCAAGCGGGGAGACAGTTTGCAACTAATGAAAAACTGTTTTTT. The full variable domain, in which reference TRBV5-1 and TRBJ1-4 provide the parts outside the CDR3, is KAGVTQTPRYLIKTRGQQVTLSCSPISGHRSVSWYQQTPGQGLQFLFEYFSETQRNKGNFPGRFSGRQFSNSRSEMNVSTLELGDSALYLCASSLQAGRQFATNEKLFFGSGTQLSVL.

This rearrangement joins TRBV10-3 to TRBJ1-1; a weak D match, TRBD1 (5 bases). The CDR3 is made up of 13 amino acids. V lost 11 bases to trimming and J lost 1 base, with 14 bases between them. Germline V gene data show CDR1 as ENHRY and CDR2 as SYGVKD. The CDR3 DNA reads TGTGCCGCGCGGGACGGGGCGAACACTGAAGCTTTCTTT. Protein sequence: CAARDGANTEAFF.

The CDR3 is CASSQDPSGGQETQYF. Written as DNA, the CDR3 is TGTGCCAGCAGCCAAGACCCTAGCGGGGGGCAAGAGACCCAGTACTTC. The chain uses TRBV4-2 and TRBJ2-5; TRBD2 matches at 11 bases. The CDR3 extends over 16 amino acids. V trimming: 0 bases; J trimming: 2 bases; junction bases outside the gene matches: 2. From germline, CDR1 is LGHNA and CDR2 YNFKEQ.

This chain uses TRBV9 with TRBJ2-3, with 7 bases lining up with TRBD2. CDR1 and CDR2 from the germline V gene are SGDLS and YYNGEE. J was trimmed by 2 bases and V by 4 bases; bases with no gene match: 10. The CDR3 consists of 16 residues. CDR3 sequence: CASSPGGSPNTDTQYF. DNA of the CDR3: TGTGCCAGCAGCCCCGGCGGGAGCCCAAACACAGATACGCAGTATTTT.

The rearrangement uses TRBV11-2 and TRBJ2-7; 13 positions match TRBD2. J gave up 4 bases and V 6 bases, and 9 bases lay outside the gene matches. From germline, CDR1 is SGHAT and CDR2 FQNNGV. This CDR3 is built from 16 residues. The CDR3 protein is CASSPRTSGSWYEQYF. For the CDR3, the DNA is TGTGCCAGCAGTCCTCGGACTAGCGGGAGTTGGTACGAGCAGTACTTC.

This clone was seen a few times. The CDR3 DNA sequence: TGTGCCAGCAGCTTATTCCAGGGTACGGGAACTAATGAAAAACTGTTTTTT. Translated: CASSLFQGTGTNEKLFF. The V call is TRBV7-9, the J call TRBJ1-4, with D possibly TRBD1 on 5 matching bases. CDR3 size: 17 residues. Looked up from germline, CDR1 is SEHNR and CDR2 is FQNEAQ (reference sequence). V shed 2 bases and J shed 1 base, with 14 bases lying between them. The whole variable domain, filled in from reference TRBV7-9 and TRBJ1-4, reads DTGVSQNPRHKITKRGQNVTFRCDPISEHNRLYWYRQTLGQGPEFLTYFQNEAQLEKSRLLSDRFSAERPKGSFSTLEIQRTEQGDSAMYLCASSLFQGTGTNEKLFFGSGTQLSVL.

The rearrangement uses TRBV4-1 and TRBJ1-5; tentative D call: TRBD1 (6 bases). CDR3 length: 16 residues. The germline V gene has CDR1 MGHRA and CDR2 YSYEKL. V was cut by 2 bases and J by 1 base, with 12 bases left in between. CDR3 sequence reads: CASSQRQVRSNQPQHF. The CDR3 DNA is TGCGCCAGCAGCCAAAGACAGGTCCGGAGCAATCAGCCCCAGCATTTT.

The rearrangement joins TRBV5-1 to TRBJ2-7; no definite D call. Trimming shortened V by 0 bases and J by 5 bases, and 6 bases separated the two germline ends. This CDR3 has 12 residues. From germline, CDR1 is SGHRS and CDR2 YFSETQ. The CDR3 region has the DNA TGCGCCAGCAGCTTGGCCGGAGACGAGCAGTACTTC. Translation: CASSLAGDEQYF.

This sequence joins TRBV15 and TRBJ2-1; perhaps TRBD1 as D (6 bases). This CDR3 contains 11 residues. Trimming took 3 bases from V and 11 from J, leaving 8 bases between them. Germline V gene data show CDR1 as LNHNV and CDR2 as YYDKDF (reference sequence). CDR3 nucleotide sequence: TGTGCCACCAGCAGGGGACACCAGCAGTTCTTC. This translates into CATSRGHQQFF. The full variable domain, rest sourced from reference TRBV15 and TRBJ2-1, is DAMVIQNPRYQVTQFGKPVTLSCSQTLNHNVMYWYQQKSSQAPKLLFHYYDKDFNNEADTPDNFQSRRPNTSFCFLDIRSPGLGDTAMYLCATSRGHQQFFGPGTRLTVL.

The chain employs TRBV15 and TRBJ1-1; D may be TRBD1 (5 bases). V was cut by 1 base and J by 5 bases, with 11 bases left in between. The CDR3 is made up of 14 amino acids. Looked up from germline, CDR1 is LNHNV and CDR2 is YYDKDF (reference sequence). The CDR3 nucleotides read TGTGCCACCAGCAGAGTCCGGGGGGGGACTGAAGCTTTCTTT. It translates to CATSRVRGGTEAFF.

V and J are TRBV28 and TRBJ2-2, with 8 bases fitting TRBD1. The CDR3 extends over 15 amino acids. CDR1 is MDHEN, CDR2 SYDVKM, per germline. V trimming: 3 bases; J trimming: 4 bases; junction bases outside the gene matches: 4. The CDR3 sequence: CASSLDRVLTGELFF. DNA of the CDR3: TGTGCCAGCAGTTTGGACAGGGTACTCACCGGGGAGCTGTTTTTT.

The V call is TRBV1, the J call TRBJ2-7; the table's D call, TRBD2, was not checked against the DNA. TRBV1 represents a pseudogene. The CDR3 runs to 15 residues. CDR3 DNA: TGCACCAGCAGGTTGAAGCTAGCGTTTTACTACGAGCAGTACTTC. Residues: CTSRLKLAFYYEQYF.

This chain connects TRBV7-2 to TRBJ1-3; the D gene is possibly TRBD1 (5 bases). Trimming stripped 5 bases from V and 3 bases from J, with 14 bases between. CDR3 length equals 15 residues. CDR1 is SGHTA and CDR2 is FQGNSA in the germline V gene. This chain's CDR3 is CASSLVAGNGNTIYF. The CDR3 nucleotides read TGTGCCAGCAGCCTCGTGGCAGGGAATGGAAACACCATATATTTT.

The V gene is TRBV19, the J gene TRBJ1-1; D unclear. The CDR3 totals 11 residues. Germline values: CDR1 LNHDA, CDR2 SQIVND (reference sequence). Trimming removed 6 bases at V and 8 bases at J, with 10 bases between. CDR3 nucleotide sequence: TGTGCCAGTAGCGGACTATCCGAAGCTTTCTTT. It specifies CASSGLSEAFF.

The chain joins TRBV7-2 to TRBJ2-7, with 11 bases fitting TRBD2. The CDR3 runs 15 residues. The germline V gene has CDR1 SGHTA and CDR2 FQGNSA. The trim removed 3 bases at V and 11 bases at J, leaving 12 bases unmatched. CDR3 coding DNA: TGTGCCAGCAGCTTCCCCGGGACTAGCGGAGACAGAAAGTACTTC. It encodes CASSFPGTSGDRKYF.

The chain employs TRBV11-1 and TRBJ2-1, with 7 positions matching TRBD1. Germline V gene data show CDR1 as SGHAT and CDR2 as FQDESV (reference sequence). This CDR3 contains 16 residues. V lost 4 bases and J lost 0; bases outside the gene matches: 6. CDR3 nucleotide sequence: TGTGCCAGCAGCTCACGGGGACAGAACTCCTACAATGAGCAGTTCTTC. Amino acids: CASSSRGQNSYNEQFF.